These 20 T cell receptor beta chains were all obtained from the same sample, sequenced in a study of cytomegalovirus exposure and HLA in healthy donors (dated by TCRdb to between 2016 and 2019). Library preparation was by the immunoSEQ multiplex PCR assay. A mixture of 60 forward primers for TCR Vbeta segments and 13 reverse primers for TCR Jbeta segments was used in the multiplex PCR. TCRdb carries this immuneACCESS record with in-frame sequences only. Its versions omit some clonotypes, under half of them owing to an unresolved V gene in the studies checked, with the rest unexplained. This sample holds roughly 68,000 clones; around four fifths were observed only once. The ten largest clones add up to more than 4.5% of the sample. The sequenced sample was PBMCs. These receptor sequences come from a male donor in good health and CMV-seropositive.

The chain uses TRBV7-8 and TRBJ2-5, with TRBD2 matching over 7 bases. The CDR3 spans 16 residues. Germline V gene data show CDR1 as SGHVS and CDR2 as FQNEAQ. Losses at the gene ends were 3 bases for V and 5 bases for J; bases not matched to a gene: 12. The DNA of the CDR3 is TGTGCCAGCAGCTTCCACCGGACTGGGGGAGGGGAGACCCAGTACTTC. Amino acid sequence: CASSFHRTGGGETQYF.

J is TRBJ1-1 and V is TRBV6-5, with D unclear. The CDR3 extends over 13 amino acids. Trimming shortened V by 0 bases and J by 8 bases, and 10 bases separated the two germline ends. Per germline, CDR1 MNHEY and CDR2 SVGAGI. The DNA of the CDR3 is TGTGCCAGCAGTTACTCGATTAGCACCGAAGCTTTCTTT. Translated, it gives CASSYSISTEAFF.

The V call is TRBV5-4, the J call TRBJ2-3, with 10 bases identical to TRBD1. Germline V lookup: CDR1 SGHNT, CDR2 YYREEE (reference sequence). This CDR3 region has 16 residues. After removal of 4 bases from V and 3 bases from J, the junction contained 8 bases not matched to a gene. CDR3 bases: TGTGCCAGCAGCATCCGGGACAGGGGAGGGACAGATACGCAGTATTTT. Translated, it gives CASSIRDRGGTDTQYF.

The chain is built from TRBV13 and TRBJ2-1; TRBD2 matches 9 bases. This CDR3 has 16 residues. The V gene's germline CDR1 is PRHDT and CDR2 FYEKMQ (reference sequence). Trimming at V came to 5 bases and at J to 2 bases, leaving 7 bases not matched to a gene. For the CDR3, the DNA is TGTGCCAGCAGCCCATCTGCTAGCGGGACCTACAATGAGCAGTTCTTC. This translates into CASSPSASGTYNEQFF.

The CDR3 is CSAPEGAEQFF. CDR3 DNA sequence: TGCAGCGCCCCCGAGGGGGCTGAGCAGTTCTTC. The chain joins TRBV29-1 to TRBJ2-1, with TRBD1 identical over 7 bases. CDR1 is SQVTM and CDR2 is ANQGSEA in the germline V gene. The junction had 6 bases not matched to a gene; V was cut back by 7 bases and J by 9 bases. This CDR3 comprises 11 residues.

The chain links TRBV5-1 to TRBJ1-2; possibly TRBD1 for D (6 bases). V was cut by 3 bases and J by 4 bases, with 10 bases left in between. This CDR3 is built from 13 residues. Germline V gives CDR1 SGHRS, CDR2 YFSETQ. Here the CDR3 DNA reads TGCGCCAGCAGCTCGACAGGTACCTATGGCTACACCTTC. Amino acids: CASSSTGTYGYTF.

The rearrangement uses TRBV4-2 and TRBJ1-6; D unresolved. The germline V gene has CDR1 LGHNA and CDR2 YNFKEQ. CDR3 length: 17 residues. V lost 0 bases, J lost 3 bases, and 12 bases lay in between. DNA of the CDR3: TGTGCCAGCAGCCAAGACCTCGCGACAAACTATAATTCACCCCTCCACTTT. It encodes CASSQDLATNYNSPLHF.

V usage is TRBV5-4 and J usage is TRBJ1-4; 10 positions agree with TRBD1. This CDR3 is built from 17 residues. V lost 0 bases, J lost 6 bases, and 8 bases stayed unmatched. Germline V lookup: CDR1 SGHNT, CDR2 YYREEE (reference sequence). The CDR3 DNA follows: TGTGCCAGCAGCTTGGAGAGACAGGGGGCGCTGGATGAAAAACTGTTTTTT. This sequence encodes CASSLERQGALDEKLFF.

V and J are TRBV7-2 and TRBJ1-2; no reliable D call. The germline gives CDR1 SGHTA, CDR2 FQGNSA. This CDR3 region has 14 residues. The V and J ends lost 1 base and 3 bases respectively, with 9 bases between them. CDR3: CASSLGGGYYGYTF. In DNA, the CDR3 is TGTGCCAGCAGCTTAGGAGGCGGATACTATGGCTACACCTTC. The entire variable domain, with the rest obtained from reference TRBV7-2 and TRBJ1-2, is as follows: GAGVSQSPSNKVTEKGKDVELRCDPISGHTALYWYRQSLGQGLEFLIYFQGNSAPDKSGLPSDRFSAERTGGSVSTLTIQRTQQEDSAVYLCASSLGGGYYGYTFGSGTRLTVV.

J is TRBJ1-1 and V is TRBV28; possible D gene TRBD1, 6 bases. Per the germline V gene, CDR1 is MDHEN and CDR2 is SYDVKM. V was cut by 3 bases and J by 0 bases, with 26 bases left in between. CDR3 size: 20 residues. DNA for the CDR3: TGTGCCAGCAGTTTCCTCAAAGCTCGGACAGCCGACCTATTGAACACTGAAGCTTTCTTT. Its protein product is CASSFLKARTADLLNTEAFF.

The rearrangement links TRBV19 to TRBJ2-7; 8 bases agree with TRBD1. This CDR3 comprises 14 residues. V lost 4 bases, J lost 4 bases, and 6 bases stayed unmatched. In germline, CDR1 is LNHDA, CDR2 SQIVND (reference sequence). CDR3 sequence: CASSRDRYLYEQYF. The CDR3 coding sequence is TGTGCCAGTAGTAGGGACAGGTACCTTTACGAGCAGTACTTC.

This clone came up a few times. The V and J genes are TRBV7-8 and TRBJ2-1; possible D gene TRBD2, 5 bases. The ends were cut back, 7 bases at V and 6 bases at J, with 16 bases in the middle. Germline loops: CDR1 SGHVS, CDR2 FQNEAQ. The CDR3 consists of 14 residues. This CDR3 reads CASIPGRGSNEQFF. The CDR3, as DNA: TGTGCCAGCATTCCCGGGCGAGGGTCCAATGAGCAGTTCTTC.

This chain joins TRBV5-1 and TRBJ2-1; the D gene is possibly TRBD2 (7 bases). The CDR3 has 16 amino acids. Deletions cut 4 bases from V and 4 bases from J, with 18 bases between. The V gene's germline CDR1 is SGHRS and CDR2 YFSETQ. The CDR3, as DNA: TGCGCCAGCAGCCCCCCGACGGGGGGCCAATACAATGAGCAGTTCTTC. It yields the protein CASSPPTGGQYNEQFF.

V usage is TRBV5-4 and J usage is TRBJ2-7; TRBD1 aligns across 10 bases. V dropped 3 bases and J dropped 6; count of bases not matched to a gene: 6. This CDR3 is 14 amino acids long. Per germline, CDR1 SGHNT and CDR2 YYREEE (reference sequence). CDR3 bases: TGTGCCAGCAGCTCCTCGACAGGGGGCCTCGAGCAGTACTTC. Protein product: CASSSSTGGLEQYF.

In its sample, this clone was seen a few times. V and J are TRBV5-1 and TRBJ1-6; D unresolved. The CDR3 has 14 amino acids. Germline values: CDR1 SGHRS, CDR2 YFSETQ. With 4 bases removed from V and 5 bases from J, the gap between germline ends came to 10 bases. The CDR3 bases are TGCGCCAGCAGCGAGAATTTCAATAATTCACCCCTCCACTTT. Translating gives CASSENFNNSPLHF.

This clone was seen more than once but under ten times. The CDR3 protein is CATRGGSKTYEQYF. The CDR3 DNA follows: TGTGCCACGAGGGGAGGGAGTAAGACCTACGAGCAGTACTTC. The chain has TRBV6-1 and TRBJ2-7; 7 positions match TRBD2. The CDR3 loop spans 14 amino acids. V gave up 10 bases and J gave up 2 bases; unmatched junction bases: 11. Germline CDR1 MNHNS, CDR2 SASEGT.

J is TRBJ2-1 and V is TRBV6-4, with D perhaps TRBD2 (5 bases). The V end lost 0 bases, the J end lost 9 bases, and 15 bases lay between the germline ends. The germline V gene encodes CDR1 MRHNA and CDR2 SNTAGT. This CDR3 spans 15 amino acids. The CDR3 loop is CASSDSFGSISEQFF. In nucleotides, the CDR3 is TGTGCCAGCAGTGACTCTTTTGGGAGCATTTCTGAGCAGTTCTTC.

In its sample, this clone was seen a few times. V and J are TRBV11-2 and TRBJ1-1; no reliable D call. Trimming pared 2 bases from V and 1 base from J, leaving 5 bases between. The CDR3 length is 13 residues. CDR1 is SGHAT, CDR2 FQNNGV, per germline. This CDR3 reads CASSLSQNTEAFF. The CDR3 DNA follows: TGTGCCAGCAGCTTATCCCAGAACACTGAAGCTTTCTTT.

This clone was detected a few times. Within the sample, other DNA sequences also encode this same CDR3. The chain links TRBV4-2 to TRBJ2-5, with 7 bases fitting TRBD2. The trim removed 0 bases at V and 2 bases at J, leaving 6 bases unmatched. The CDR3 loop spans 16 amino acids. The germline gives CDR1 LGHNA, CDR2 YNFKEQ. Here the CDR3 DNA reads TGTGCCAGCAGCCAAGATCGGTCGGGGGGTCAAGAGACCCAGTACTTC. Its protein is CASSQDRSGGQETQYF.

This sequence joins TRBV30 and TRBJ2-7; 7 bases line up with TRBD1. The V gene's germline CDR1 is GTSNPN and CDR2 SVGIG (reference sequence). There are 14 residues in the CDR3. The ends lost 0 bases at V and 0 bases at J; junction bases unmatched: 2. As DNA, the CDR3 is TGTGCCTGGAGTGTGGGACAGAACTCCTACGAGCAGTACTTC. The encoded protein is CAWSVGQNSYEQYF.